Below are 21 T cell receptor beta chains sequenced from a single sample in a study of shared clonotypes between healthy human individuals. The naive CD8 population came from CD45RO-negative cells selected for CCR7, without terminally differentiated effector memory CD45RA+ cells. TCRdb's copy holds only in-frame clones and misses some; the assay was immunoSEQ multiplex PCR. The sample shows about 2.1 million clones, approximately 94% of them seen only once. Source material: naive CD8+ T cells from PBMCs. All receptors derive from a man aged 18 to 29 in good health. Some clones in this sample may be carry-over from other donors' samples.

The chain uses TRBV2 and TRBJ2-5, with 7 positions matching TRBD2. CDR3 size: 14 residues. Trimming at V came to 5 bases and at J to 3 bases, leaving 6 bases not matched to a gene. Germline-derived CDR1 and CDR2 are SNHLY and FYNNEI. The CDR3 coding sequence is TGTGCCAGCAGTTTACTAGCGTACGAAGAGACCCAGTACTTC. As protein: CASSLLAYEETQYF.

The genes are TRBV29-1 and TRBJ2-2, with D tentatively TRBD1 or TRBD2 (6 bases each). CDR1 is SQVTM, CDR2 ANQGSEA, per germline. The CDR3 sequence is 13 residues long. V was pared by 3 bases and J by 6 bases, with 11 bases between. CDR3 loop: CSVDFGGPGELFF. The CDR3 nucleotides read TGCAGCGTTGATTTCGGGGGCCCCGGGGAGCTGTTTTTT.

This chain uses TRBV5-8 with TRBJ1-1, with D uncertain. Germline V lookup: CDR1 SGHTS, CDR2 YDEGEE. The CDR3 runs 13 residues. Between the trimmed V and J ends, which lost 0 bases and 3 bases, there was a span of 6 bases. Written as DNA, the CDR3 is TGTGCCAGCAGCTTGGTATTGGACACTGAAGCTTTCTTT. Encoded protein: CASSLVLDTEAFF.

The V call is TRBV4-2, the J call TRBJ1-1; 7 bases line up with TRBD1. CDR1 is LGHNA, CDR2 YNFKEQ, per germline. Trimming at V came to 3 bases and at J to 5 bases, leaving 12 bases not matched to a gene. The CDR3 sequence is 16 residues long. The CDR3 loop is CASSHPGGREGTEAFF. The CDR3, as DNA: TGTGCCAGCAGCCACCCAGGGGGGAGGGAGGGGACTGAAGCTTTCTTT.

This clone has a single count. The chain has TRBV28 and TRBJ2-7; D unclear. Trimming shortened V by 4 bases and J by 6 bases, and 7 bases separated the two germline ends. The CDR3 extends over 11 amino acids. CDR1 and CDR2 (germline): MDHEN, SYDVKM. CDR3 nucleotide sequence: TGTGCCAGCAGTTCACCTGGCGAGCAGTACTTC. Encoded protein: CASSSPGEQYF.

The chain uses TRBV5-4 and TRBJ2-1; D is perhaps TRBD1 (5 bases). Germline-derived CDR1 and CDR2 are SGHNT and YYREEE (reference sequence). Trimming took 2 bases from V and 6 from J, leaving 9 bases between them. This CDR3 region has 13 residues. The CDR3 protein is CASSLRGPNEQFF. The CDR3 DNA reads TGTGCCAGCAGCTTAAGGGGTCCCAATGAGCAGTTCTTC.

The chain is built from TRBV7-9 and TRBJ2-3; 11 bases match TRBD2. The ends lost 5 bases at V and 2 bases at J; junction bases unmatched: 12. The CDR3 has 18 residues. The germline gives CDR1 SEHNR, CDR2 FQNEAQ (reference sequence). The CDR3 sequence: CASSPRVGLAEITDTQYF. The CDR3 DNA reads TGTGCCAGCAGCCCCCGAGTGGGACTAGCGGAGATCACAGATACGCAGTATTTT.

The rearrangement links TRBV25-1 to TRBJ1-1; 8 bases match TRBD1. The CDR3 is 15 amino acids. The V and J ends lost 7 bases and 5 bases, in that order; junction bases with no gene match: 12. The germline CDR1 and CDR2 sequences are MGHDK and SYGVNS. The CDR3 DNA reads as TGTGCCAGCAACGCCGGACAGGGAAGCTGGACTGAAGCTTTCTTT. It specifies CASNAGQGSWTEAFF.

V is TRBV27 and J is TRBJ2-7; the match to TRBD2 covers 11 bases. The CDR3 consists of 16 residues. Germline V gives CDR1 MNHEY, CDR2 SMNVEV (reference sequence). Trimming removed 2 bases from V and 2 bases from J; junction bases left unmatched: 5. In DNA, the CDR3 is TGTGCCAGCAGTTTACGCTCTAGCGGGGGGACCTACGAGCAGTACTTC. Its protein product is CASSLRSSGGTYEQYF.

This clone appeared once. The rearrangement uses TRBV4-1 and TRBJ1-2; possibly TRBD1 for D (5 bases). This CDR3 comprises 15 residues. Per the germline V gene, CDR1 is MGHRA and CDR2 is YSYEKL. V was trimmed by 1 base and J by 0 bases, leaving 9 bases between them. This CDR3 reads CASSQGWTTNYGYTF. The CDR3 region has the DNA TGCGCCAGCAGCCAAGGGTGGACAACTAACTATGGCTACACCTTC.

The chain links TRBV11-3 to TRBJ2-3, with 8 bases fitting TRBD1. CDR1 SGHNT and CDR2 YENEEA come from the germline V gene. This CDR3 is 16 amino acids long. V was clipped by 4 bases and J by 0 bases; unmatched bases: 6. The CDR3 DNA reads TGTGCCAGCAGCTCAAGGACAGGGTTGAGCACAGATACGCAGTATTTT. It specifies CASSSRTGLSTDTQYF.

Turning to this clone: The identical CDR3 is also encoded by other nucleotide sequences in the sample. This chain links TRBV6-5 with TRBJ2-7; possibly TRBD2 for D (6 bases). Trimming left V 2 bases short and J 7 bases short, with 12 bases between. Germline V gene sequence: CDR1 MNHEY, CDR2 SVGAGI. CDR3 length: 13 residues. The CDR3 bases are TGTGCCAGCAGTTACGGGGGGTCGGGTGAGCAGTACTTC. It translates to CASSYGGSGEQYF.

V usage is TRBV11-2 and J usage is TRBJ2-3; TRBD1 or TRBD2 may be the D gene (7 bases each). Germline assignment: CDR1 SGHAT and CDR2 FQNNGV. The CDR3 length is 14 residues. Trimming shortened V by 5 bases and J by 5 bases, and 14 bases separated the two germline ends. The CDR3 coding sequence is TGTGCCAGCAGCCCCCAGGGGGGGAGAGATACGCAGTATTTT. Amino acids: CASSPQGGRDTQYF.

In DNA form, the CDR3 reads TGTGCCAGCTCTTCCTTCCCTTCGGACTTCTCTGGGGCCAACGTCCTGACTTTC. The encoded protein is CASSSFPSDFSGANVLTF. The genes are TRBV18 and TRBJ2-6; maybe TRBD2 (5 bases). CDR1 is KGHSH, CDR2 LQKENI, per germline. Trimming removed 6 bases at V and 0 bases at J, with 18 bases between. The CDR3 covers 18 residues.

The CDR3 loop is CASSLNRGPWQPQHF. The CDR3 DNA reads TGTGCCAGCAGTTTGAACAGGGGGCCGTGGCAGCCCCAGCATTTT. V and J are TRBV28 and TRBJ1-5; TRBD1 aligns across 9 bases. This CDR3 has 15 residues. Germline V gene sequence: CDR1 MDHEN, CDR2 SYDVKM. J lost 7 bases, V lost 3 bases, and 7 bases had no gene match.

The chain joins TRBV7-6 to TRBJ2-3; TRBD2 matches at 12 bases. This CDR3 region has 16 residues. The V gene's germline CDR1 is SGHVS and CDR2 FNYEAQ. V lost 5 bases to trimming and J lost 4 bases; unmatched junction nucleotides: 7. The CDR3 sequence: CASSPLTSGSSDTQYF. Written as DNA, the CDR3 is TGTGCCAGCAGCCCCCTGACTAGCGGGAGCTCAGATACGCAGTATTTT.

The chain links TRBV9 to TRBJ2-7; 16 positions match TRBD2. This CDR3 comprises 19 residues. CDR1 and CDR2 from the germline V gene are SGDLS and YYNGEE. V lost 4 bases to trimming and J lost 3 bases; unmatched junction nucleotides: 13. As DNA, the CDR3 is TGTGCCAGCAGCCCAGGGCCACCGGGACTAGCGGGAGGGCTCTACGAGCAGTACTTC. Residues: CASSPGPPGLAGGLYEQYF.

This clone was recorded only once. The gene calls are TRBV28 and TRBJ1-2; TRBD1 matches at 8 bases. V dropped 1 base and J dropped 2; count of bases not matched to a gene: 6. This CDR3 spans 16 amino acids. Germline V lookup: CDR1 MDHEN, CDR2 SYDVKM. CDR3 in DNA: TGTGCCAGCAGTTTATATGGGACAGGAAAGAACTATGGCTACACCTTC. Translation: CASSLYGTGKNYGYTF.

This chain links TRBV19 with TRBJ1-1; a possible D gene is TRBD1 (6 bases). CDR3 length equals 15 residues. CDR1 is LNHDA and CDR2 is SQIVND in the germline V gene (reference sequence). Trimming pared 6 bases from V and 2 bases from J, leaving 16 bases between. CDR3 in amino acids: CASSLDSTLNTEAFF. The CDR3 DNA sequence: TGTGCCAGTAGCCTGGACAGTACCTTAAACACTGAAGCTTTCTTT.

This sequence joins TRBV7-9 and TRBJ2-1; 8 bases line up with TRBD1. Germline values: CDR1 SEHNR, CDR2 FQNEAQ (reference sequence). This CDR3 comprises 16 residues. The junction had 12 bases not matched to a gene; V was cut back by 6 bases and J by 5 bases. CDR3 region: CASRAGQGALNNEQFF. CDR3 nucleotide sequence: TGTGCCAGCAGGGCGGGGCAGGGGGCCTTAAACAATGAGCAGTTCTTC. Complete variable domain (other parts from reference TRBV7-9 and TRBJ2-1): DTGVSQNPRHKITKRGQNVTFRCDPISEHNRLYWYRQTLGQGPEFLTYFQNEAQLEKSRLLSDRFSAERPKGSFSTLEIQRTEQGDSAMYLCASRAGQGALNNEQFFGPGTRLTVL.

Comment on this clone: Different DNA sequences within this sample yield the same CDR3. The chain joins TRBV5-1 to TRBJ1-1; the D gene is possibly TRBD1 (5 bases). CDR3 length: 15 residues. Germline CDR1 and CDR2: SGHRS and YFSETQ. The germline V and J ends were trimmed by 0 bases and 0 bases, with 9 bases remaining between them. The CDR3: CASSLEQGMNTEAFF. DNA for the CDR3: TGCGCCAGCAGCTTGGAGCAGGGCATGAACACTGAAGCTTTCTTT.